Listed below are T cell receptor beta chains from one sample, sequenced in a study of OX40 agonist ivuxolimab in advanced cancers. Sequenced by immunoSEQ multiplex PCR; TCRdb stores in-frame clones only, minus some. The sample lists 20,000 to 25,000 clones, 88% occurring once. Sequences were derived from CD4+ or CD8+ T cells sorted from blood, sampled in a trial of the OX40 agonist ivuxolimab. The receptor set was obtained from an adult with an advanced solid tumor such as melanoma, head and neck, liver or kidney cancer. The CDR3 runs from the conserved cysteine through the conserved F or W. A D gene is named only where the DNA matches it firmly. Rows give clone size only sometimes, using once, few, many, or a class for an expanded clone.

v_gene	abundance	j_gene	d_gene	CDR3nt	CDR3aa
TRBV21-1	-	TRBJ2-1	-	TGTGCCAGCAGCGAGACGACTTTTAAGAGCTCCTACAATGAGCAGTTCTTC	CASSETTFKSSYNEQFF
TRBV5-4	-	TRBJ2-5	-	TGTGCCAGCAGCCCGACAGGATCGCAAGAGACCCAGTACTTC	CASSPTGSQETQYF
TRBV7-8	-	TRBJ2-1	-	TGTGCCAGCAGCTTAGATGGAAGCGGTACCTACAATGAGCAGTTCTTC	CASSLDGSGTYNEQFF
TRBV28	-	TRBJ2-7	TRBD1	TGTGCCAGCACTCGGGACAGGGTTAGCGAGCAGTACTTC	CASTRDRVSEQYF
TRBV7-9	-	TRBJ2-7	-	TGTGTCAGAAGCTTACCCCCATCGGTTCTCTACGAGCAGTACTTC	CVRSLPPSVLYEQYF
TRBV2	-	TRBJ2-2	-	TGTGCCAGCAGTGGGACCCCCACTTTCCACGGGGAGCTGTTTTTT	CASSGTPTFHGELFF
TRBV7-2	-	TRBJ1-4	TRBD1	TGTGCCAGCAGCGGACAGGGGAGCCAAGCAACTAATGAAAAACTGTTTTTT	CASSGQGSQATNEKLFF
TRBV9	-	TRBJ2-1	TRBD2	TGTGCCAGCAGCAGTAATAGCGGGAGAGAATACAATGAGCAGTTCTTC	CASSSNSGREYNEQFF
TRBV10-2	-	TRBJ1-4	-	TGCGCCAGCAGTGAGTCGGTCCGCCGGGAAAAACTGTTTTTT	CASSESVRREKLFF
TRBV6-5	once	TRBJ2-7	TRBD2	TGTGCCAGCAGGTCGGGACTAGCGGGGTACTACGAGCAGTACTTC	CASRSGLAGYYEQYF
TRBV7-9	-	TRBJ2-3	TRBD2	TGTGCCAGCACCCTGGGGACTAGCGGTTACACAGATACGCAGTATTTT	CASTLGTSGYTDTQYF
TRBV11-1	once	TRBJ2-6	-	TGTGCCAGCAGCTACCGAAAGGGACTTCTTACTGGGGCCAACGTCCTGACTTTC	CASSYRKGLLTGANVLTF
TRBV7-2	-	TRBJ1-2	-	TGTGCCAGCAGCTTAGCGCCGGGGGAGTGGGGCTACACCTTC	CASSLAPGEWGYTF
TRBV5-6	-	TRBJ2-7	TRBD1	TGTGCCAGCAGCCACCGGGACAGGGTCTTCTTCGGCTACGAGCAGTACTTC	CASSHRDRVFFGYEQYF
TRBV19	-	TRBJ2-2	TRBD2	TGTGCCAGTAGTATACGCCCAGGACTAGCCAACACCGGGGAGCTGTTTTTT	CASSIRPGLANTGELFF
TRBV10-1	once	TRBJ2-1	TRBD1	TGCGCCAGCAGTGAGATTCTGGGACAGGGGTTCGAGCATGAGCAGTTCTTC	CASSEILGQGFEHEQFF
TRBV11-2	-	TRBJ2-2	TRBD2	TGTGCCAGCAGCTTAGATTCGGGACTAGCGGGAGGAATCTGGACCGGGGAGCTGTTTTTT	CASSLDSGLAGGIWTGELFF
TRBV7-9	-	TRBJ1-1	-	TGTGCCAGCAGCTTAGTAAGTGGGAACGCTGAAGCTTTCTTT	CASSLVSGNAEAFF
TRBV11-3	-	TRBJ1-5	TRBD1	TGTGCCAGCAGCTTAGGGACAGGGGTCGGTCAGCCCCAGCATTTT	CASSLGTGVGQPQHF
TRBV7-8	-	TRBJ2-7	TRBD1	TGTGCCAGCAGCAATGACAGGGTCTACGAGCAGTACTTC	CASSNDRVYEQYF
TRBV19	-	TRBJ2-7	TRBD2	TGTGCCAGTAGAGACATGGGACTAGCGGGAGTGGCCATGGCCAACGAGCAGTACTTC	CASRDMGLAGVAMANEQYF
TRBV7-9	once	TRBJ2-2	-	TGTGCCAGCAGCTTCGGACCGGGGGCGGGCCAGGGGAGCACCGGGGAGCTGTTTTTT	CASSFGPGAGQGSTGELFF
TRBV6-1	-	TRBJ2-7	TRBD2	TGTGCCAGCAGTAGCGGGGCTGGGGGGTACGAGCAGTACTTC	CASSSGAGGYEQYF
TRBV14	-	TRBJ2-7	TRBD2	TGTGCCAGCAGCCAAGATCTGGGACTAGCGGGAGTACATGGCTACGAGCAGTACTTC	CASSQDLGLAGVHGYEQYF
TRBV27	-	TRBJ2-7	TRBD2	TGTGCCAGCAGAACCGGGACTAGCCATTACGAGCAGTACTTC	CASRTGTSHYEQYF
TRBV18	medium-sized	TRBJ2-1	-	TGTGCCAGCTCACTGAACGCGCGGACCTCCTACAATGAGCAGTTCTTC	CASSLNARTSYNEQFF
TRBV13	-	TRBJ2-1	TRBD2	TGTGCCAGCAGCTCGAGCTCGACTAGCGGGACGGTTGAGCAGTTCTTC	CASSSSSTSGTVEQFF
TRBV2	-	TRBJ2-1	TRBD2	TGTGCCAGCATTGGGACTAGACTCCACAATGAGCAGTTCTTC	CASIGTRLHNEQFF
TRBV7-8	-	TRBJ2-1	TRBD2	TGTGCCAGCAGCCCCCACACTAGCGGGGCCTACAATGAGCAGTTCTTC	CASSPHTSGAYNEQFF
TRBV13	few	TRBJ2-5	-	TGTGCCAGCAGCTTTGGTGAGGGCCCGGAGACCCAGTACTTC	CASSFGEGPETQYF
TRBV27	-	TRBJ2-7	-	TGTGCCAGCAGTTTATCGGGGCTCTCCTACGAGCAGTACTTC	CASSLSGLSYEQYF
TRBV28	-	TRBJ2-5	-	TGTGCCAGCAGTCCTGACCGAACCGGAAAGACCCAGTACTTC	CASSPDRTGKTQYF
TRBV4-1	medium-sized	TRBJ2-1	-	TGCGCCAGCAGCCTCCCAAACGGGGATGAGCAGTTCTTC	CASSLPNGDEQFF
TRBV9	-	TRBJ2-7	-	TGTGCCAGCAGCGTAGTGCCCGCTGACTCCTACGAGCAGTACTTC	CASSVVPADSYEQYF
TRBV7-2	-	TRBJ1-4	-	TGTGCCAGCAGCTTATGGGGCAGCCAACTTAATGAAAAACTGTTTTTT	CASSLWGSQLNEKLFF
TRBV5-4	-	TRBJ2-1	TRBD2	TGTGCCAGCAGCCAAGGACTAGTTAACTATGAGCAGTTCTTC	CASSQGLVNYEQFF
TRBV10-2	-	TRBJ2-7	TRBD2	TGCGCCAGCAGTACTAGCGGGACCAGGTACGAGCAGTACTTC	CASSTSGTRYEQYF
TRBV19	once	TRBJ2-3	-	TGTGCCAGTACAATGCCCTCGTCGTCGGGGAGCACAGATACGCAGTATTTT	CASTMPSSSGSTDTQYF
TRBV5-8	-	TRBJ2-6	-	TGTGCCAGCAGCTTCTCACAGGGTTTCACTGGGGCCAACGTCCTGACTTTC	CASSFSQGFTGANVLTF
TRBV4-2	-	TRBJ2-7	TRBD2	TGTGCCAGCAGCCCTCGGACTAGCGGAGGATACGAGCAGTACTTC	CASSPRTSGGYEQYF
TRBV12-5	-	TRBJ2-7	-	TGTGCTAGTGGTTTCGGTGGTTCCTACGAGCAGTACTTC	CASGFGGSYEQYF
TRBV10-1	-	TRBJ2-3	TRBD2	TGCGCCAGCAGTGGCCCACCAGCGGGGGGGATCACAGATACGCAGTATTTT	CASSGPPAGGITDTQYF
TRBV27	-	TRBJ2-1	TRBD2	TGTGCCAGCAGAAGTACCAGCGGGACCAATGAGCAGTTCTTC	CASRSTSGTNEQFF
TRBV27	-	TRBJ2-5	-	TGTGCCAGCAGTTTATCGACGGTCGGGGAGACCCAGTACTTC	CASSLSTVGETQYF
TRBV27	-	TRBJ2-7	-	TGTGCCAGCAGTTTTTTTTATGACACCCGCTACGAGCAGTACTTC	CASSFFYDTRYEQYF
TRBV4-2	-	TRBJ1-4	TRBD1	TGTGCCAGCAGCCAGGGACAGGGAGAGATTGAAAAACTGTTTTTT	CASSQGQGEIEKLFF
TRBV27	-	TRBJ2-1	-	TGTGCCAGCAGTAGGTACAATGAGCAGTTCTTC	CASSRYNEQFF
TRBV9	-	TRBJ2-7	-	TGTGCCAGCAGCGTAGGGGTAGGCTACGAGCAGTACTTC	CASSVGVGYEQYF
TRBV7-9	-	TRBJ1-3	TRBD1	TGTGCCAGCAGCTTAGGGGACAGGTTTTTGTCTGGAAACACCATATATTTT	CASSLGDRFLSGNTIYF
TRBV5-3	-	TRBJ2-7	-	TGTGCCAGCATCTCGGGCTACGAGCAGTACTTC	CASISGYEQYF
TRBV7-9	-	TRBJ1-2	-	TGTGCCAGCAGCTTAAGCCGGTTTGGGGGAGCGGCTGGCTACACCTTC	CASSLSRFGGAAGYTF